Here is one T cell receptor (beta chain) with its context. What it binds is unknown. This entry comes from a study of T cell repertoires in cytomegalovirus infection. About the research overall: Recently identified HLA-C-restricted CMV epitopes were among the peptides used. Shared public TCR beta signatures pointed to both CMV infection and a matching HLA type.

Via MiXCR, TCRdb re-called the reads, giving one row per CDR3 protein. The table shows 750,000 to 900,000 distinct CDR3 sequences, with 25% to 35% occurring only once. Germline CDR1 reads MGHRA; CDR2 reads YSYEKL. The CDR3 has 16 amino acids. The trim removed 2 bases at V and 2 bases at J, leaving 6 bases unmatched. Study results and caveats: Clonotype analysis showed dominance of the ex vivo response by HLA-C-restricted CMV-specific TCR beta clonotypes. Carriage of CMV together with the relevant HLA was identifiable through cumulative public TCR beta family frequency.

The sequenced sample was cultured CD8+ T cells from PBMCs, obtained from culture after CMV antigen stimulation. The receptor was derived from a human donor in good health (CMV status not recorded). Some clones in this sample may be carry-over from other donors' samples. This chain joins TRBV4-1 and TRBJ2-1; TRBD1 agrees at 7 bases. This CDR3 is CASSQSTGRPYNEQFF. In nucleotides, the CDR3 is TGCGCCAGCAGCCAATCGACAGGGCGCCCCTACAATGAGCAGTTCTTC.